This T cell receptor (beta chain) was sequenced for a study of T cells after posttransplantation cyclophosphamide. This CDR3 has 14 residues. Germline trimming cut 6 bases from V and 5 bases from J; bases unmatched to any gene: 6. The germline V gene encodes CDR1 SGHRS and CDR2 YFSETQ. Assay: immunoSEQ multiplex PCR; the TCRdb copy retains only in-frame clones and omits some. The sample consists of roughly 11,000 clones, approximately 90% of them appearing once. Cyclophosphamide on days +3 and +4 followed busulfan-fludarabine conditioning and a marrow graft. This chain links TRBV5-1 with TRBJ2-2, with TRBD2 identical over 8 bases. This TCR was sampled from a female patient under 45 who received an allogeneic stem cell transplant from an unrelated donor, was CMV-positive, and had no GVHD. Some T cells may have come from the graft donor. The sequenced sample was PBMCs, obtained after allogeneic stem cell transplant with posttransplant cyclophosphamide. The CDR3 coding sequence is TGCGCCAGCAACCCCGCTAGCGGGACCGGGGAGCTGTTTTTT. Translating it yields CASNPASGTGELFF.